The 20 T cell receptor beta chains listed next were all sequenced from one sample in a study of cytomegalovirus exposure and HLA in healthy donors. Produced via immunoSEQ multiplex PCR; TCRdb's table is partial and in-frame only. In the table there are about 150,000 clones, roughly 89% of which are singletons. Sequencing input: PBMCs. The receptors derive from a young woman in good health and CMV-seropositive.

The chain combines TRBV4-3 with TRBJ1-1; D gene uncertain. CDR1 and CDR2 from the germline V gene are LGHNA and YSLEER. The ends were cut back, 3 bases at V and 5 bases at J, with 22 bases in the middle. The CDR3 consists of 17 residues. The CDR3 loop reads CASSHLAFGPDGTEAFF. The CDR3 DNA follows: TGCGCCAGCAGCCATCTAGCCTTCGGTCCCGACGGAACTGAAGCTTTCTTT.

This chain links TRBV2 with TRBJ1-5; TRBD1 aligns across 7 bases. V lost 3 bases and J lost 7; bases outside the gene matches: 3. This CDR3 is 13 amino acids long. Per germline, CDR1 SNHLY and CDR2 FYNNEI. CDR3 in DNA: TGTGCCAGCAGTGACAGGGGGTACCAGCCCCAGCATTTT. Encoded protein: CASSDRGYQPQHF.

This chain links TRBV30 with TRBJ2-7; D is perhaps TRBD1 (6 bases). The CDR3 contains 14 residues. Germline V gene data show CDR1 as GTSNPN and CDR2 as SVGIG (reference sequence). V was pared by 2 bases and J by 6 bases, with 17 bases between. The CDR3 DNA sequence: TGTGCCTGGAGTAGACAGGACTTGCCCTTCGAGCAGTACTTC. Its translation: CAWSRQDLPFEQYF.

The chain carries TRBV27 and TRBJ1-2; D may be TRBD1 (5 bases). V was pared by 5 bases and J by 7 bases, with 14 bases between. This CDR3 is 13 amino acids long. The V gene's germline CDR1 is MNHEY and CDR2 SMNVEV (reference sequence). CDR3 in amino acids: CASSPQGTPGYTF. In DNA form, the CDR3 reads TGTGCCAGCAGTCCTCAGGGCACACCTGGCTACACCTTC.

The V call is TRBV2, the J call TRBJ1-5; TRBD1 might be the D (6 bases). The V end lost 8 bases, the J end lost 5 bases, and 16 bases lay between the germline ends. The CDR3 has 14 amino acids. Germline V gene data show CDR1 as SNHLY and CDR2 as FYNNEI. CDR3 sequence: CASGEGQSHQPQHF. Written as DNA, the CDR3 is TGTGCCAGCGGGGAAGGACAGTCTCATCAGCCCCAGCATTTT.

The chain combines TRBV7-2 with TRBJ1-2; 9 bases are shared with TRBD1. Germline values: CDR1 SGHTA, CDR2 FQGNSA. The CDR3 has 14 residues. The V segment lost 2 bases and the J segment 5 bases; nucleotides outside the gene matches: 3. CDR3: CASSLTGGGYGYTF. The CDR3 coding sequence is TGTGCCAGCAGCTTAACAGGGGGCGGGTATGGCTACACCTTC.

The rearrangement joins TRBV29-1 to TRBJ1-1; TRBD1 might be the D (5 bases). CDR3 length: 16 residues. Germline values: CDR1 SQVTM, CDR2 ANQGSEA. V lost 3 bases and J lost 0, with 17 bases in between. The CDR3 nucleotides read TGCAGCGTTGATGTCATATTCGGGGGGATGAACACTGAAGCTTTCTTT. This sequence encodes CSVDVIFGGMNTEAFF.

The chain uses TRBV25-1 and TRBJ1-1; D gene ambiguous. CDR3 length: 12 amino acids. Germline assignment: CDR1 MGHDK and CDR2 SYGVNS. Trimming took 8 bases from V and 4 from J, leaving 11 bases between them. This chain's CDR3 is CASLEGGTEAFF. In DNA, the CDR3 is TGTGCCAGCCTGGAGGGTGGCACTGAAGCTTTCTTT.

The rearrangement links TRBV19 to TRBJ1-5; 7 positions match TRBD1. The V segment lost 2 bases and the J segment 7 bases; nucleotides outside the gene matches: 11. Germline CDR1 and CDR2: LNHDA and SQIVND (reference sequence). The CDR3 sequence is 16 residues long. The CDR3 sequence is CASSIFYTGEGQPQHF. CDR3 coding DNA: TGTGCCAGTAGTATATTCTATACAGGGGAAGGCCAGCCCCAGCATTTT.

The CDR3 nucleotides are TGTGCCAGCACCACAGGGACGGGGATCTATAATTCACCCCTCCACTTT. This sequence encodes CASTTGTGIYNSPLHF. This rearrangement joins TRBV27 to TRBJ1-6; D might be TRBD1 (6 bases). CDR3 length equals 16 residues. V dropped 7 bases and J dropped 3 bases, with 16 bases sitting between them. CDR1 and CDR2 from the germline V gene are MNHEY and SMNVEV (reference sequence).

This sequence joins TRBV6-6 and TRBJ1-1; D uncertain. V was pared by 10 bases and J by 3 bases, with 18 bases between. The germline V gene encodes CDR1 MNHNY and CDR2 SVGAGI (reference sequence). The CDR3 runs to 14 residues. The CDR3 loop reads CATSERTGDTEAFF. The CDR3 region has the DNA TGTGCCACCTCAGAGCGGACTGGGGACACTGAAGCTTTCTTT.

The rearrangement uses TRBV18 and TRBJ2-6, with 8 bases fitting TRBD1. CDR3 size: 17 residues. CDR1 and CDR2 (germline): KGHSH, LQKENI. With 0 bases clipped from V and 0 bases from J, the junction kept 1 base outside the gene matches. The CDR3 loop reads CASSPPTGVSGANVLTF. CDR3 sequence (DNA): TGTGCCAGCTCACCACCGACAGGGGTCTCTGGGGCCAACGTCCTGACTTTC. Combining the CDR3 with reference TRBV18 and TRBJ2-6 gives the whole variable domain NAGVMQNPRHLVRRRGQEARLRCSPMKGHSHVYWYRQLPEEGLKFMVYLQKENIIDESGMPKERFSAEFPKEGPSILRIQQVVRGDSAAYFCASSPPTGVSGANVLTFGAGSRLTVL.

The V gene is TRBV5-4, the J gene TRBJ1-1; possibly TRBD1 for D (6 bases). V was pared by 5 bases and J by 0 bases, with 11 bases between. This CDR3 has 14 residues. Germline V gives CDR1 SGHNT, CDR2 YYREEE (reference sequence). In DNA, the CDR3 is TGTGCCAGCAGTTACAGGGATTTGAACACTGAAGCTTTCTTT. Translation gives CASSYRDLNTEAFF. The full variable domain, rest sourced from reference TRBV5-4 and TRBJ1-1, is ETGVTQSPTHLIKTRGQQVTLRCSSQSGHNTVSWYQQALGQGPQFIFQYYREEENGRGNFPPRFSGLQFPNYSSELNVNALELDDSALYLCASSYRDLNTEAFFGQGTRLTVV.

The rearrangement joins TRBV11-2 to TRBJ1-2; D is perhaps TRBD1 (5 bases). The CDR3 spans 17 residues. Trimming cost V 2 bases and J 0 bases, with 16 bases left between them. The germline V gene has CDR1 SGHAT and CDR2 FQNNGV. The CDR3 DNA is TGTGCCAGCAGCTTATCCGACGGGGGGTCAACTAACTATGGCTACACCTTC. Amino acid sequence: CASSLSDGGSTNYGYTF.

J is TRBJ1-2 and V is TRBV6-5; possibly TRBD1 for D (5 bases). The V gene's germline CDR1 is MNHEY and CDR2 SVGAGI. CDR3 size: 13 residues. The V end lost 6 bases, the J end lost 7 bases, and 15 bases lay between the germline ends. Here the CDR3 reads CASSDGRRGGYTF. Written as DNA, the CDR3 is TGTGCCAGCAGCGACGGCCGGAGGGGTGGCTACACCTTC.

This sequence joins TRBV14 and TRBJ2-3; possibly TRBD2 for D (6 bases). Germline lookup yields CDR1 SGHDN and CDR2 FVKESK. Trimming took off 1 base at V and 5 bases at J, with 10 bases between the two ends. The CDR3 runs to 14 residues. The CDR3 spells CASSQVGGEDTQYF. DNA of the CDR3: TGTGCCAGCAGCCAAGTAGGCGGGGAAGATACGCAGTATTTT.

This chain connects TRBV11-2 to TRBJ2-7; D remains unclear. The V gene's germline CDR1 is SGHAT and CDR2 FQNNGV. This CDR3 has 14 amino acids. V dropped 1 base and J dropped 2 bases, with 9 bases sitting between them. The CDR3 coding sequence is TGTGCCAGCAGCTTAGCGGTCACTGCCTACGAGCAGTACTTC. It translates to CASSLAVTAYEQYF.

The V and J genes are TRBV30 and TRBJ1-2; D unresolved. V gave up 2 bases and J gave up 5 bases, with 12 bases separating them. The CDR3 runs to 13 residues. The germline CDR1 and CDR2 sequences are GTSNPN and SVGIG (reference sequence). This CDR3 reads CAWSSRIEYGYTF. The CDR3 region has the DNA TGTGCCTGGAGTTCCAGGATTGAATATGGCTACACCTTC.

The chain combines TRBV7-8 with TRBJ1-5; a weak D match, TRBD1 (6 bases). The CDR3 spans 17 residues. Germline V CDR1 and CDR2: SGHVS, FQNEAQ. Trimming removed 5 bases at V and 2 bases at J, with 19 bases between. The DNA for the CDR3 is TGTGCCAGCAGCCCAGACCGGGACAACAACCGCAATCAGCCCCAGCATTTT. This codes for CASSPDRDNNRNQPQHF. The full variable domain, completed using reference TRBV7-8 and TRBJ1-5, is GAGVSQSPRYKVAKRGQDVALRCDPISGHVSLFWYQQALGQGPEFLTYFQNEAQLDKSGLPSDRFFAERPEGSVSTLKIQRTQQEDSAVYLCASSPDRDNNRNQPQHFGDGTRLSIL.

This sequence joins TRBV11-3 and TRBJ2-3; 8 bases map to TRBD2. J lost 0 bases, V lost 2 bases, and 4 bases had no gene match. CDR3 size: 16 residues. Looked up from germline, CDR1 is SGHNT and CDR2 is YENEEA. The CDR3 DNA follows: TGTGCCAGCAGCTTACGGGAGGGGGGAAGCACAGATACGCAGTATTTT. Its protein is CASSLREGGSTDTQYF.